This passage covers 23 T cell receptor beta chains from one sample sequenced in a study of cytomegalovirus exposure and HLA in healthy donors. PCR involved 60 Vbeta and 13 Jbeta primers. Profiling relied on immunoSEQ multiplex PCR, and the TCRdb table lists in-frame clones only, not all of them. The sample has 100,000 to 150,000 clones, around 76% seen once. The sample consisted of PBMCs. These receptors all come from a woman in her fifties or sixties in good health and CMV-seropositive.

The chain's CDR3 is CASSLLGLNRDTTGELFF. In nucleotides, the CDR3 is TGCGCCAGCAGCTTGTTGGGCCTAAACAGGGATACCACCGGGGAGCTGTTTTTT. This chain connects TRBV5-1 to TRBJ2-2; the D gene is possibly TRBD1 (6 bases). Per germline, CDR1 SGHRS and CDR2 YFSETQ. V was shortened by 1 base and J by 4 bases, with 20 bases between the two germline ends. This CDR3 is 18 amino acids long. Supplemented by reference TRBV5-1 and TRBJ2-2, the full variable domain reads KAGVTQTPRYLIKTRGQQVTLSCSPISGHRSVSWYQQTPGQGLQFLFEYFSETQRNKGNFPGRFSGRQFSNSRSEMNVSTLELGDSALYLCASSLLGLNRDTTGELFFGEGSRLTVL.

The chain uses TRBV5-1 and TRBJ2-1; 12 nucleotides align to TRBD2. The CDR3 covers 21 residues. V lost 0 bases to trimming and J lost 3 bases; unmatched junction nucleotides: 16. Germline CDR1 SGHRS, CDR2 YFSETQ. The CDR3 loop is CASSLAGRLAGGPRNYNEQFF. The DNA for the CDR3 is TGCGCCAGCAGCTTGGCAGGTAGGCTAGCGGGGGGGCCTCGGAACTACAATGAGCAGTTCTTC.

V usage is TRBV5-1 and J usage is TRBJ2-5; 7 bases are shared with TRBD1. CDR1 and CDR2 (germline): SGHRS, YFSETQ. The V gene end was trimmed by 7 bases and the J gene end by 4 bases; junction bases not matched to a gene: 13. CDR3 length: 15 amino acids. The CDR3 nucleotides read TGCGCCAGCTATTCAGGCAGGGGGTCGGGAGAGACCCAGTACTTC. This codes for CASYSGRGSGETQYF.

CDR3 nucleotide sequence: TGCGCCAGCAGCCCCGGGACAGCGTACCAAGAGACCCAGTACTTC. Translation: CASSPGTAYQETQYF. V usage is TRBV4-3 and J usage is TRBJ2-5; 7 nucleotides align to TRBD1. Germline-derived CDR1 and CDR2 are LGHNA and YSLEER. The V and J ends lost 4 bases and 0 bases, in that order; junction bases with no gene match: 5. The CDR3 length is 15 residues.

The table lists this clone with a few counts. The chain employs TRBV4-3 and TRBJ1-1, with D perhaps TRBD1 (5 bases). Germline V lookup: CDR1 LGHNA, CDR2 YSLEER. The CDR3 loop spans 15 amino acids. Trimming pared 0 bases from V and 3 bases from J, leaving 11 bases between. The chain's CDR3 is CASSQDVGDYTEAFF. The DNA of the CDR3 is TGCGCCAGCAGCCAAGATGTTGGGGACTACACTGAAGCTTTCTTT.

This clone was counted a single time. The chain employs TRBV7-9 and TRBJ1-1; D may be TRBD1 (6 bases). Germline CDR1 SEHNR, CDR2 FQNEAQ (reference sequence). V was cut by 6 bases and J by 0 bases, with 11 bases left in between. The CDR3 totals 14 residues. In DNA form, the CDR3 reads TGTGCCAGCAGTATACAGGGATTGAACACTGAAGCTTTCTTT. It translates to CASSIQGLNTEAFF.

The V and J genes are TRBV2 and TRBJ2-5, with 8 bases aligning to TRBD2. The DNA end lines up better with TRBJ2-7; the J call may be wrong. This CDR3 contains 15 residues. The germline V gene has CDR1 SNHLY and CDR2 FYNNEI. CDR3: CASSDPAGGTYEQYF. DNA for the CDR3: TGTGCCAGCAGTGATCCGGCGGGAGGTACCTACGAGCAGTACTTC.

The rearrangement links TRBV5-5 to TRBJ1-2, with TRBD1 as a possible D gene (5 bases). This CDR3 contains 16 residues. The V gene lost 4 bases and the J gene lost 2 bases, with 18 bases spanning the gap. Per the germline V gene, CDR1 is SGHKS and CDR2 is YYEKEE (reference sequence). CDR3 nucleotides: TGTGCCAGCAGCCCTAACCCCGGGACTGGCAACTATGGCTACACCTTC. Protein sequence: CASSPNPGTGNYGYTF.

The chain couples TRBV5-1 to TRBJ2-1; 7 nucleotides line up with TRBD1. The V gene's germline CDR1 is SGHRS and CDR2 YFSETQ. There are 15 residues in the CDR3. Trimming took 4 bases from V and 6 from J; bases not matched to a gene: 10. The CDR3 DNA sequence: TGCGCCAGCAGCCAGGACAGGCCGGCTCGCAATGAGCAGTTCTTC. The encoded protein is CASSQDRPARNEQFF.

This clone was observed a few times. The chain has TRBV15 and TRBJ1-2, with D perhaps matching TRBD1 (6 bases). Per the germline V gene, CDR1 is LNHNV and CDR2 is YYDKDF (reference sequence). The ends were cut back, 0 bases at V and 7 bases at J, with 30 bases in the middle. The CDR3 runs to 20 residues. CDR3 sequence reads: CATSRDRGLGGGLPRSGYTF. The DNA for the CDR3 is TGTGCCACCAGCAGAGATAGGGGGTTAGGGGGTGGCCTTCCGAGAAGTGGCTACACCTTC.

This clone was observed a handful of times. The chain carries TRBV9 and TRBJ2-3, with D unclear. Looked up from germline, CDR1 is SGDLS and CDR2 is YYNGEE. The CDR3 has 15 amino acids. The ends were cut back, 4 bases at V and 1 base at J, with 13 bases in the middle. DNA of the CDR3: TGTGCCAGCAGCCAAGACGGAGTTGGCACAGATACGCAGTATTTT. Translated: CASSQDGVGTDTQYF.

The CDR3 bases are TGCGCCAGCAGCCAAGATAGGGACACTCCCTACGAGCAGTACTTC. It yields the protein CASSQDRDTPYEQYF. The chain is built from TRBV4-3 and TRBJ2-7; D may be TRBD1 (6 bases). The CDR3 spans 15 residues. Trimming left V 0 bases short and J 2 bases short, with 11 bases between. From germline, CDR1 is LGHNA and CDR2 YSLEER.

The CDR3 DNA follows: TGCGCCAGCAGCCTCAATTCGCTCCAGGGCTACACCTTC. It codes for CASSLNSLQGYTF. This sequence joins TRBV5-1 and TRBJ1-2; D gene unclear. Per germline, CDR1 SGHRS and CDR2 YFSETQ. CDR3 length: 13 residues. V was shortened by 4 bases and J by 8 bases, with 15 bases between the two germline ends.

The DNA for the CDR3 is TGTGCCAGCTCACCAAGCACAGGGATTTATCAGCCCCAGCATTTT. This sequence encodes CASSPSTGIYQPQHF. V is TRBV18 and J is TRBJ1-5; D might be TRBD1 (6 bases). Trimming shortened V by 2 bases and J by 5 bases, and 13 bases separated the two germline ends. From germline, CDR1 is KGHSH and CDR2 LQKENI. The CDR3 spans 15 residues.

Remarks on this clone: Within the sample, other DNA sequences also encode this same CDR3. The rearrangement links TRBV11-2 to TRBJ2-7; 11 bases align to TRBD2. The J segment lost 3 bases and the V segment lost 0 bases, leaving 1 base of the junction unmatched. The CDR3 runs to 15 residues. Per germline, CDR1 SGHAT and CDR2 FQNNGV. The CDR3 DNA follows: TGTGCCAGCAGCTTAGAGCTAGCGGGGGGCTACGAGCAGTACTTC. As protein: CASSLELAGGYEQYF.

This chain links TRBV7-2 with TRBJ2-3; 14 bases agree with TRBD2. V gave up 1 base and J gave up 6 bases; unmatched junction bases: 3. The CDR3 spans 16 residues. The germline V gene encodes CDR1 SGHTA and CDR2 FQGNSA. In DNA form, the CDR3 reads TGTGCCAGCAGCTTAGGACTAGCGGGGGGGATCGATACGCAGTATTTT. This gives the protein CASSLGLAGGIDTQYF.

CDR3 residues: CASSEVQDSNTEAFF. The CDR3 region has the DNA TGTGCCAGCAGTGAAGTGCAGGACTCGAACACTGAAGCTTTCTTT. The rearrangement links TRBV2 to TRBJ1-1, with D unclear. CDR3 length: 15 residues. CDR1 and CDR2 from the germline V gene are SNHLY and FYNNEI. V lost 1 base and J 1 base, leaving 10 bases between the germline ends.

The V call is TRBV13, the J call TRBJ2-1; tentatively, D is TRBD2 (5 bases). Trimming left V 0 bases short and J 6 bases short, with 9 bases between. Germline V CDR1 and CDR2: PRHDT, FYEKMQ (reference sequence). The CDR3 spans 14 residues. The CDR3 nucleotides are TGTGCCAGCAGCTTAGGGATGGCGGGCAATGAGCAGTTCTTC. This sequence encodes CASSLGMAGNEQFF.

The V call is TRBV7-2, the J call TRBJ2-1, with 9 bases fitting TRBD1. The CDR3 has 15 residues. The V gene's germline CDR1 is SGHTA and CDR2 FQGNSA. J gave up 7 bases and V 3 bases, and 7 bases lay outside the gene matches. The CDR3 loop is CASSFRQGVGNEQFF. In DNA, the CDR3 is TGTGCCAGCAGCTTTAGACAGGGGGTAGGGAATGAGCAGTTCTTC.

The chain combines TRBV30 with TRBJ1-1; D is perhaps TRBD1 (5 bases). Germline values: CDR1 GTSNPN, CDR2 SVGIG (reference sequence). The CDR3 spans 13 residues. With 2 bases removed from V and 4 bases from J, the gap between germline ends came to 11 bases. CDR3 nucleotide sequence: TGTGCCTGGAGTCGCTCGCAGGGCACTGAAGCTTTCTTT. It is translated as CAWSRSQGTEAFF. The complete variable domain, with remaining parts taken from reference TRBV30 and TRBJ1-1, reads SQTIHQWPATLVQPVGSPLSLECTVEGTSNPNLYWYRQAAGRGLQLLFYSVGIGQISSEVPQNLSASRPQDRQFILSSKKLLLSDSGFYLCAWSRSQGTEAFFGQGTRLTVV.

The chain joins TRBV5-1 to TRBJ2-1; 11 bases fit TRBD2. CDR1 is SGHRS and CDR2 is YFSETQ in the germline V gene. This CDR3 has 16 amino acids. J was trimmed by 6 bases and V by 5 bases; bases with no gene match: 10. The CDR3, as DNA: TGCGCCAGCAGACGAACTGGGACTAGCGGAATCAATGAGCAGTTCTTC. Its translation is CASRRTGTSGINEQFF.

V usage is TRBV27 and J usage is TRBJ2-3, with 13 bases matching TRBD2. Looked up from germline, CDR1 is MNHEY and CDR2 is SMNVEV (reference sequence). The CDR3 runs to 19 residues. Trimming took 4 bases from V and 6 from J; bases not matched to a gene: 16. The CDR3 nucleotides read TGTGCCAGCAGTTACCGGGGGCCCGGACTAGCGGGGGCCGGCGATACGCAGTATTTT. It translates to CASSYRGPGLAGAGDTQYF.

The CDR3 bases are TGTGCCAGTAGCAGACAACGCACAGATACGCAGTATTTT. Translation: CASSRQRTDTQYF. The chain uses TRBV19 and TRBJ2-3; D uncertain. Germline V gene lookup returns CDR1 LNHDA and CDR2 SQIVND (reference sequence). The CDR3 runs to 13 residues. The V end lost 6 bases, the J end lost 1 base, and 8 bases lay between the germline ends. Based on the CDR3 plus reference TRBV19 and TRBJ2-3, the full variable domain is DGGITQSPKYLFRKEGQNVTLSCEQNLNHDAMYWYRQDPGQGLRLIYYSQIVNDFQKGDIAEGYSVSREKKESFPLTVTSAQKNPTAFYLCASSRQRTDTQYFGPGTRLTVL.